What follows is one TCR beta chain and its context. The target antigen is unknown. The conserved phenylalanine or tryptophan is not found at the CDR3 terminus, so this likely reflects a read error. This entry is derived from a study of blood T cells in healthy people across ages. Overall study results and limits: Age advanced and TCR beta diversity per million T cells fell, roughly linearly.

This CDR3 contains 15 residues. The germline V gene has CDR1 SEHNR and CDR2 FQNEAQ (reference sequence). Primed by a sample-barcoded 5' primer and a J-beta primer mix, a second PCR proceeded for about 6 to 11 cycles. Each cDNA molecule carried a tag from a template-switch adaptor that contained 12 random nucleotides. One entry per CDR3 protein, called by TCRdb with MiXCR from the 5' RACE reads. The top ten hold around 15% of the sample, which has some 790,000 distinct CDR3 sequences, under 35% seen once. The sequence was obtained from a woman older than 75 in good health. The sample taken for sequencing was blood. This chain joins TRBV7-9 and TRBJ2-1; tentatively, D is TRBD1 or TRBD2 (6 bases each). The CDR3 DNA reads TGTGCCAGCAGAGAGGGGGGCCCGTTGTACAGTGAGCAGTTCTTA. Its protein product is CASREGGPLYSEQFL.